In its sample, the clone carrying this T cell receptor (beta chain) was seen once. This sample was included in a study of blood T cell repertoires in COVID-19. As for the study in general: The United States, Italy and Spain provided the acute and convalescent COVID-19 samples. T cells, B-cell-depleted T cells, or PBMCs supplied cDNA or gDNA.

V lost 4 bases, J lost 4 bases, and 9 bases lay in between. Germline V lookup: CDR1 LGHDT, CDR2 YNNKEL (reference sequence). The CDR3 loop spans 13 amino acids. Authors' analysis steps: Estimation of nucleated cell counts was performed using reference gene primer amplification. Assay used: immunoSEQ multiplex PCR; TCRdb lists only in-frame clones, some missing. V, J and clone size were drawn from that table, and D and trimming were deduced from the DNA. Seen here are about 130,000 clones, roughly 80% observed once, and the top ten hold roughly an eighth. Sequencing was carried out using peripheral blood. The source is a woman aged 25 to 39 who had recovered from COVID-19. This chain links TRBV3-1 (or the pseudogene TRBV3-2) with TRBJ2-3, with a weak D call TRBD2 (5 bases). The CDR3 DNA reads TGTGCCAGCAGCCGAAACGGGGCAGATACGCAGTATTTT. The encoded protein is CASSRNGADTQYF.